This entry features one T cell receptor beta chain sequence. The source of the sample is a study of blood T cell repertoires in COVID-19. Study summary: The United States, Italy and Spain provided the acute and convalescent COVID-19 samples.

Per the original data handling: Cell counts per sample came from amplifying reference gene primers. Produced via immunoSEQ multiplex PCR; TCRdb's table is partial and in-frame only. The DNA gave D and trimming, while V, J and clone size come from that table. In the table there are fewer than 80,000 clones, roughly 86% of which are singletons. V was shortened by 5 bases and J by 3 bases, with 20 bases between the two germline ends. Germline-derived CDR1 and CDR2 are SGHTA and FQGNSA. The CDR3 runs 17 residues. This sequence joins TRBV7-2 and TRBJ2-1; TRBD1 might be the D (7 bases). This clonotype was obtained from a woman aged 45 to 65 with active or convalescent COVID-19. Sequencing used peripheral blood. The chain's CDR3 is CASSEPGQWDFYNEQFF. CDR3 sequence (DNA): TGTGCCAGCAGCGAACCGGGACAGTGGGACTTCTACAATGAGCAGTTCTTC.